In its sample, the clone carrying this T cell receptor (beta chain) was seen a few times. Its antigen is not identified. This record belongs to a study of identical twins. Study results and caveats: In beta out-of-frame sequences, the excess sharing between twins was weaker.

A universal primer site was incorporated via template switching, and the cDNA contained unique molecular identifiers. TCRdb used MiXCR to reprocess the 5' RACE reads, holding one entry per CDR3 protein. Among 750,000 to 950,000 distinct CDR3 sequences listed, more than 9% were seen once. Germline V gives CDR1 SNHLY, CDR2 FYNNEI. The CDR3 contains 15 residues. Unmatched junction bases numbered 9, after V lost 6 bases and J lost 9 bases. This same sample was also part of a study on yellow fever vaccine responses in identical twins.

The chain employs TRBV2 and TRBJ2-1; 12 positions match TRBD2. Sequenced: PBMCs. The source of this sequence is a woman aged 18-30 years in good health. CDR3 amino acids: CASSPRTSGNREQFF. Written as DNA, the CDR3 is TGTGCCAGCAGCCCCCGGACTAGCGGGAACCGTGAGCAGTTCTTC. The whole variable domain, filled in from reference TRBV2 and TRBJ2-1, reads EPEVTQTPSHQVTQMGQEVILRCVPISNHLYFYWYRQILGQKVEFLVSFYNNEISEKSEIFDDQFSVERPDGSNFTLKIRSTKLEDSAMYFCASSPRTSGNREQFFGPGTRLTVL.